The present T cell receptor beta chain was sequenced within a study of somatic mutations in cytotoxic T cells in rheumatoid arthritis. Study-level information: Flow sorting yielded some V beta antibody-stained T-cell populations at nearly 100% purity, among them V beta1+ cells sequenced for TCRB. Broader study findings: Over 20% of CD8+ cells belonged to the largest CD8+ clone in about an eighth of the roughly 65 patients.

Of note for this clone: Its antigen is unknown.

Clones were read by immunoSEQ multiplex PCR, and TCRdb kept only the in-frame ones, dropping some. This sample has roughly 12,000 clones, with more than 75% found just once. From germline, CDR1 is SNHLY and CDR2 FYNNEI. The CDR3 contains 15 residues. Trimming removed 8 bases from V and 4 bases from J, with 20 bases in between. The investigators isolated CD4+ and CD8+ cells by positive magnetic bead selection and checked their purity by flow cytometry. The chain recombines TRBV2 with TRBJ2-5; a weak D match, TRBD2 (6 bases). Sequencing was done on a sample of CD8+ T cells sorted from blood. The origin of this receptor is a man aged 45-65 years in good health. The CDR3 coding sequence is TGTGCCAGCGGGACGGGACTCACGAAGCCAGAGACCCAGTACTTC. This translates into CASGTGLTKPETQYF.